This TCR beta chain was found in a study of shared clonotypes between healthy human individuals. Deep-level running was used for the assay. Produced via immunoSEQ multiplex PCR; TCRdb's table is partial and in-frame only. Of some 2.3 million clones in the sample, over 90% were seen once. CDR1 is ENHRY and CDR2 is SYGVKD in the germline V gene. V shed 7 bases and J shed 4 bases, with 10 bases lying between them. This CDR3 is 13 amino acids long. The specimen was naive CD4+ T cells from PBMCs. Subset described: CD45RA+ positively selected. The sequence came from a young man in good health. Some clones in this sample may be carry-over from other donors' samples. J is TRBJ1-4 and V is TRBV10-3; D gene ambiguous. For the CDR3, the DNA is TGTGCCATCAAGAGAAATGATAATGAAAAACTGTTTTTT. Protein product: CAIKRNDNEKLFF.